The next 7 T cell receptor beta chains were all read from a single sample in a study of persistence of HIV-infected CD4 T cells. Stimulation used around 10 ug/mL lysate from CMV-infected fibroblasts. Memory cells lacking CD40L and CD69 with high CD45RO were sorted. Sequencing used immunoSEQ version 4 in survey mode. Libraries were prepared by immunoSEQ multiplex PCR; TCRdb keeps only in-frame clonotypes and omits some of them. The top ten clones hold roughly 1.7% of a sample with 35,000 to 45,000 clones, 80% of them seen once. Their specific antigens are unknown. Material: CD4+ T cells sorted from PBMCs after approximately 20-hour stimulation, obtained from a patient who received antiretroviral therapy. Every receptor here comes from an adult man with HIV who was CMV-seropositive.

The chain combines TRBV9 with TRBJ2-4, with 15 bases lining up with TRBD2. CDR3 size: 16 residues. V was pared by 3 bases and J by 5 bases, with 3 bases of the junction left unmatched. Per the germline V gene, CDR1 is SGDLS and CDR2 is YYNGEE. The CDR3 nucleotides are TGTGCCAGCAGCGGAGGACTAGCGGGGGGGCAAAACATTCAGTACTTC. Translating gives CASSGGLAGGQNIQYF.

The chain recombines TRBV5-6 with TRBJ2-6; D is uncertain. This CDR3 spans 16 amino acids. Germline V gene lookup returns CDR1 SGHDT and CDR2 YYEEEE. The V end lost 0 bases, the J end lost 3 bases, and 10 bases lay between the germline ends. The CDR3 spells CASSLELGDGANVLTF. CDR3 coding DNA: TGTGCCAGCAGCTTGGAGCTAGGTGATGGGGCCAACGTCCTGACTTTC. The whole variable domain, remainder taken from reference TRBV5-6 and TRBJ2-6, is DAGVTQSPTHLIKTRGQQVTLRCSPKSGHDTVSWYQQALGQGPQFIFQYYEEEERQRGNFPDRFSGHQFPNYSSELNVNALLLGDSALYLCASSLELGDGANVLTFGAGSRLTVL.

The gene calls are TRBV7-7 and TRBJ2-3; D unresolved. This CDR3 contains 15 residues. Germline CDR1 reads SSHAT; CDR2 reads FNYEAQ (reference sequence). Between the trimmed V and J ends, which lost 5 bases and 0 bases, there was a span of 12 bases. The CDR3 DNA sequence: TGTGCCAGCAGCGCGCTCGGCACTAGCACAGATACGCAGTATTTT. Its protein is CASSALGTSTDTQYF. The full variable domain, rest sourced from reference TRBV7-7 and TRBJ2-3, is GAGVSQSPRYKVTKRGQDVTLRCDPISSHATLYWYQQALGQGPEFLTYFNYEAQPDKSGLPSDRFSAERPEGSISTLTIQRTEQRDSAMYRCASSALGTSTDTQYFGPGTRLTVL.

The genes are TRBV6-6 and TRBJ1-2; the D gene is possibly TRBD1 (6 bases). Germline V gene sequence: CDR1 MNHNY, CDR2 SVGAGI (reference sequence). CDR3 size: 16 residues. V lost 2 bases and J 3 bases, leaving 16 bases between the germline ends. CDR3: CASSYDERGYDYGYTF. In nucleotides, the CDR3 is TGTGCCAGCAGTTACGATGAGAGGGGGTATGACTATGGCTACACCTTC.

This sequence joins TRBV2 and TRBJ2-3; TRBD2 is a possible D gene (6 bases). The CDR3 has 18 amino acids. Per the germline V gene, CDR1 is SNHLY and CDR2 is FYNNEI. Trimming shortened V by 3 bases and J by 0 bases, and 19 bases separated the two germline ends. The CDR3 loop reads CASSELGWGSGSTDTQYF. The CDR3 DNA reads as TGTGCCAGCAGTGAGCTGGGGTGGGGTAGCGGTAGCACAGATACGCAGTATTTT.

The chain is built from TRBV18 and TRBJ2-1; 7 bases align to TRBD1. Germline lookup yields CDR1 KGHSH and CDR2 LQKENI. This CDR3 is 16 amino acids long. V was pared by 2 bases and J by 0 bases, with 4 bases of the junction left unmatched. CDR3 sequence: CASSPRGQLSYNEQFF. CDR3 nucleotide sequence: TGTGCCAGCTCACCAAGGGGGCAGCTCTCCTACAATGAGCAGTTCTTC.

The rearrangement uses TRBV24-1 and TRBJ2-1; TRBD1 agrees at 11 bases. The CDR3 runs 16 residues. Germline values: CDR1 KGHDR, CDR2 SFDVKD. The V segment lost 7 bases and the J segment 4 bases; nucleotides outside the gene matches: 8. Here the CDR3 DNA reads TGTGCCACCAGCTTTACCGGGACAGGGGGATACAATGAGCAGTTCTTC. Its protein is CATSFTGTGGYNEQFF.